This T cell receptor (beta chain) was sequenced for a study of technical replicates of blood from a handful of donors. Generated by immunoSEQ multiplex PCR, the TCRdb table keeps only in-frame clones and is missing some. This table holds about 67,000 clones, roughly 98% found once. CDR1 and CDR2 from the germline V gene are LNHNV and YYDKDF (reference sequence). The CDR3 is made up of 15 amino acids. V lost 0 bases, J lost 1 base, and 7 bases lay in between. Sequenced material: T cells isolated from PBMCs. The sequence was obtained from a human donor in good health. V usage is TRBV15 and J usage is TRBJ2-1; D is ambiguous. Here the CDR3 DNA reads TGTGCCACCAGCAGAGATTCTAGATCCTACAATGAGCAGTTCTTC. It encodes CATSRDSRSYNEQFF.